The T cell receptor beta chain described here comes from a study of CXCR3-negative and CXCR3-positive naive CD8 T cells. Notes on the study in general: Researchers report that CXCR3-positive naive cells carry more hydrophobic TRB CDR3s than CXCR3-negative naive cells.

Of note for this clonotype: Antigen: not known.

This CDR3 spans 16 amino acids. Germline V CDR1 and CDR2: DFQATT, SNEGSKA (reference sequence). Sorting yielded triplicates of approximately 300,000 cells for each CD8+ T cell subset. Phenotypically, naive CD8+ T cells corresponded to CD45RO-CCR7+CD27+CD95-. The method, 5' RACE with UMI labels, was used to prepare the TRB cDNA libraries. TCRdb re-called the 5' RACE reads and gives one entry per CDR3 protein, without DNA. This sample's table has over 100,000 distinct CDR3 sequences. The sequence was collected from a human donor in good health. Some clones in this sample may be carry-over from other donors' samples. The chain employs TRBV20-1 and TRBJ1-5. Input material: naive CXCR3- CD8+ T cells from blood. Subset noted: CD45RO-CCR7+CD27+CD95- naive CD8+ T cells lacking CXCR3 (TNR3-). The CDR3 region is CSARASEGGDYQPQHF.